This T cell receptor (beta chain) was found in a study of B cell selection in AIRE deficiency. Trimming removed 4 bases from V and 3 bases from J; junction bases left unmatched: 9. Germline CDR1 and CDR2: MNHNY and SVGAGI (reference sequence). The CDR3 runs to 16 residues. General study results and limits: Shared Treg sequences were biased toward short CDR3s with few non-templated nucleotide insertions.

This clone was counted a single time. Its antigen is still unknown. The sorted conventional CD4 T cells were gated as CD4+CD127+. Authors' analysis steps: Some 100,000 patient and fewer than 150,000 healthy donor in-frame TCRbeta sequences came from conventional T cells. Libraries were prepared by immunoSEQ multiplex PCR; TCRdb keeps only in-frame clonotypes and omits some of them. For V, J and clone size, that table is used; D and trimming come from the DNA. The sample has some 24,000 clones, about 95% seen once. The rearrangement uses TRBV6-6 and TRBJ1-1; 9 nucleotides match TRBD1. Material: CD4+CD127+ conventional T cells sorted from PBMCs. The origin of this receptor is a human donor in good health. Here the CDR3 reads CASSSNDRGYHTEAFF. CDR3 nucleotides: TGTGCCAGCAGTTCCAACGACAGGGGGTATCACACTGAAGCTTTCTTT.